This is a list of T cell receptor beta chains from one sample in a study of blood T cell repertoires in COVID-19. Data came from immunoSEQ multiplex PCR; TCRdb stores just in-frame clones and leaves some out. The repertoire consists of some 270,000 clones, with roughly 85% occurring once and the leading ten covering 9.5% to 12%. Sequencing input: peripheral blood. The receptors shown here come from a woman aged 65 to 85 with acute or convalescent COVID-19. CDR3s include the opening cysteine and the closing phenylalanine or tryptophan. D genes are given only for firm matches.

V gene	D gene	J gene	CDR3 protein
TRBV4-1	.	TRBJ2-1	CASSQDHRPNEQFF
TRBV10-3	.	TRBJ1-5	CAIRPDGGTQPQHF
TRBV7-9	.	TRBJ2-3	CASSLGPSSIWTQYF
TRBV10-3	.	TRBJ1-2	CAISKQGDYGYTF
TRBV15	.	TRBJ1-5	CATSRWASNQPQHF
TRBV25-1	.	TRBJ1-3	CASSEFGLSGNTIYF
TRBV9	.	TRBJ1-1	CASSVRGGTAEAFF
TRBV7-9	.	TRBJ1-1	CASTGLEGNTEAFF
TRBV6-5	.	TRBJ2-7	CASTGQFYEQYF
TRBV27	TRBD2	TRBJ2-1	CASSLDGRGAYNEQFF
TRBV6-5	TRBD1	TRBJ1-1	CASSYPRTGGKTEAFF
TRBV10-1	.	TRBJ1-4	CASSDHTGPNEKLFF
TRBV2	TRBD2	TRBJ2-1	CASSLGGANRDNEQFF
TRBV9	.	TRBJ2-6	CASSVISGANVLTF
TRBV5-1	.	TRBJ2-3	CASSLLRGASTDTQYF
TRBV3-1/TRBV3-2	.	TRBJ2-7	CASSQARQMEQYF
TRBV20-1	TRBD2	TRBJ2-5	CSASSGGKETQYF
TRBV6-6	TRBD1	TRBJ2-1	CASSTRDRAYNEQFF
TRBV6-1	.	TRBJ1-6	CASSETAHSSYNSPLHF
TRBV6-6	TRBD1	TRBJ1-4	CASKLGQGGEKLFF
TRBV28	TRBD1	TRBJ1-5	CASTQAGQGYQPQHF
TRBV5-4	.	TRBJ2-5	CASRLDSQETQYF
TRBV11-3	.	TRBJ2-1	CASSPRGGSGGEQFF
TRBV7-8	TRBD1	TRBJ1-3	CASGNRGSGNTIYF
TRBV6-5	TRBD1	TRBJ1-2	CASSYPTGEGAGYTF
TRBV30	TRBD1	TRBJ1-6	CAWNYRGPSPLHF
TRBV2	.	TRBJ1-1	CASSEGGLMNTEAFF
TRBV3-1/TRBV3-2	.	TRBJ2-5	CASPLETQYF
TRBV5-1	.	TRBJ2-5	CASSLFGASGSETQYF
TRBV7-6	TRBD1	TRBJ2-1	CASSFRQGYNEQFF
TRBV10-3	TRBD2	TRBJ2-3	CAISTTSGGTNTQYF
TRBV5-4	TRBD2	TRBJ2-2	CASSSIPGLGVSGELFF
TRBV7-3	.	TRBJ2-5	CASSSSLAETQYF
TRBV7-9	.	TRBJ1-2	CASSPAAYGYTF